This T cell receptor beta chain was recovered during a study of siplizumab effects on memory and regulatory T cells. Study-wide findings and caveats: The apparent diversity of naive T cells exceeded that of memory cells, and naive T cells seemed to make a major contribution to the alloresponse.

The V end was cut by 0 bases, the J end by 0 bases, with 8 bases between. Germline values: CDR1 LNHDA, CDR2 SQIVND (reference sequence). The CDR3 extends over 15 amino acids. This clone was seen only once. Antigen unknown. Method: immunoSEQ multiplex PCR; TCRdb's copy keeps in-frame clones and lacks some. The sample lists some 100,000 clones; just over 90% were seen once. This TCR came from a human donor in good health. Material for sequencing was non-Treg CD4+ T cells sorted from blood. The gene calls are TRBV19 and TRBJ1-2, with unresolved D. CDR3 sequence (DNA): TGTGCCAGTAGTATAGATCGGGGTACTAACTATGGCTACACCTTC. Protein: CASSIDRGTNYGYTF.